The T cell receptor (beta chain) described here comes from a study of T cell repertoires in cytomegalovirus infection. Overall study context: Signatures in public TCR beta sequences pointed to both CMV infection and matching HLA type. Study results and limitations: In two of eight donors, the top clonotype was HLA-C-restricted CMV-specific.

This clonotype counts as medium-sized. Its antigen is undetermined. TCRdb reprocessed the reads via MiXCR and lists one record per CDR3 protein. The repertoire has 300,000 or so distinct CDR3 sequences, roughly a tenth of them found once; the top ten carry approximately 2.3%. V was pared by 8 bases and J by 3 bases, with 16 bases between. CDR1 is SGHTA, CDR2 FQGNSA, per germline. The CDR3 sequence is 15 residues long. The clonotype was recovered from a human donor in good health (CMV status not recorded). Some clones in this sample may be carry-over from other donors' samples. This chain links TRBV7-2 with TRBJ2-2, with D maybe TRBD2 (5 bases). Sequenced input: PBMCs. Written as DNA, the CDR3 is TGTGCCAGCTGCGGGCAGGCCTCGGACACCGGGGAGCTGTTTTTT. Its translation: CASCGQASDTGELFF.